This TCR beta chain was sequenced for a study of cytomegalovirus exposure and HLA in healthy donors (dated by TCRdb to 2017 to 2019). General notes on the study: An earlier analysis of fewer than 750 of the donors reported around 280 Gb of sequence data and approximately 120 million unique TCR beta sequences obtained from 180 million or so T cells. Alongside the repertoire data, information on donor age, sex, ethnicity and CMV serostatus was compiled. Rather than using new phenotypic data, the later analysis identified candidate immune exposures from TCR beta sequences and from how often those sequences occurred across donors. An earlier analysis of around 640 of the donors used high-throughput TCR beta sequencing to judge whether each TCR beta V gene segment behaved as functional or pseudogenic. The genetic ancestry cluster associated with self-reported Caucasian donors included 81% of the approximately 400 genotyped donors. Typing coverage varied by locus: roughly 620-630 donors for A, B, C, DRB1 and DQB1; approximately 500 for DQA1; some 610 for DPA1; approximately 470 for DPB1. A later genetic analysis used genome-wide SNP genotypes for about three fifths of the 666 donors, treating that subset as a discovery cohort. Besides the first cohort of more than 650 subjects, a separate validation cohort made up of roughly 120 different subjects was used. A later analysis re-analyzed previously published TCR beta repertoires from 666 donors and added high-resolution HLA genotyping to study TCR occurrence patterns. On average, roughly 250,000 unique TCR beta nucleotide sequences were sequenced per donor among about 400 genotyped donors of the cohort, with 15% to 20% of those sequences being non-productive. Roughly 300 gigabases of sequencing data and around 87 million unique TCR sequences were included in an early release covering several hundred HLA-typed donors. To predict cytomegalovirus infection status, the study combined high-throughput TCR immunosequencing, statistical association of individual TCRs with disease status, and machine learning. HLA typing included class I and class II loci at four-digit resolution. Roughly five DR-DQ haplotypes were treated as single units for association and clustering because of strong linkage in the cohort. The aim of the study was to test whether cataloging public T cell receptors could identify signatures of past pathogen exposure. Every discovery cohort repertoire had been produced on one sequencing platform. The T cell repertoires of 700 or so subjects were profiled by immunosequencing and related to cytomegalovirus serostatus. The investigation overall reported the following: According to a later analysis, most CMV-associated TCR beta chains appeared to be HLA-restricted, and the HLA associations seemed to be driven largely by CMV exposure. In vitro tests confirmed that a few of the cytomegalovirus-associated TCR beta chains recognize cytomegalovirus antigens. The sequencing pipeline was judged likely to have produced a cluster of highly shared sequence variants as a technical artifact. In a later genetic analysis, a missense DCLRE1C variant was associated with V-gene and J-gene trimming of TCR beta chains, and the association was replicated in an independent cohort. The authors suggested that the approach could potentially be extended to other disease states and immunological phenotypes. CMV serostatus was the only immune exposure information available for the cohort. In both the original and validation cohorts, the classifier was reported to diagnose cytomegalovirus status with high specificity and sensitivity. A further reported finding was that TCR beta sequences accurately predicted the HLA-A and HLA-B alleles for most subjects in the first cohort. According to a later analysis, TCR association rates differed among HLA loci, with DRB1 alleles showing the most associated TCRs and HLA-C alleles showing the fewest. Presence/absence analyses assumed roughly uniform sequencing depth across donors, an assumption that may not hold. A later analysis reported that several top co-occurrence clusters appeared linked to parvovirus B19, influenza, CMV and Epstein-Barr virus. Some IMGT-functional V segments, including TRBV6-2 and TRBV6-3, could not be distinguished by the 87-base-pair reads and were therefore excluded. Linkage disequilibrium might explain the correlated functional status among segregating V segments, but an unknown experimental factor could not be ruled out. A later analysis associated 15,000 to 20,000 TCR beta sequences with specific HLA alleles at a false discovery rate of 0.05. In the study, 150 to 200 TCR beta chains were listed as associated with cytomegalovirus. HLA typing was unavailable for some donors at each locus, so association tests used only the typed subset. In a later analysis, HLA-associated TCR beta chains showed more clonal expansion and lower generation probabilities than non-associated chains that were equally common. Assigning TCR associations to individual alleles was difficult when HLA alleles, especially DR and DQ, strongly co-occurred. Most TCR sequences were observed very rarely across donors, whereas some public TCRs were present in many individuals. In an earlier analysis of some 540 of the donors, most TCR beta V segments appeared in productive rearrangements about 87% or about 30% of the time, broadly matching IMGT annotations. A later genetic analysis reported fewer N-insertions in productive TCRs among donors in an Asian-associated ancestry cluster than the approximately 670-donor mean. Only TCR beta chains were sequenced in this cohort, and the absence of alpha or paired-chain data limited detectable features. Because counts were too low, roughly 17 rarely observed V segments, including chromosome 9 orphons, were left out of the earlier analysis of some 640 of the donors.

Library preparation was by the immunoSEQ multiplex PCR assay. A mixture of 60 forward primers for TCR Vbeta segments and 13 reverse primers for TCR Jbeta segments was used in the multiplex PCR. The CDR3 region of rearranged TCR beta genes was amplified from genomic DNA with a multiplex PCR assay. The Illumina HiSeq System was used to sequence the amplified TCR beta libraries as 87-base-pair reads. Per the original workflow: Across the roughly 670 repertoires, a later analysis counted 78 million or so unique TCR beta chains, roughly 11 million of which were shared by at least two donors. To remove PCR and sequencing errors, raw reads were error-corrected and collapsed into unique sequences using a nearest-neighbor algorithm that merged closely related sequences. To assign V, D and J gene segments, CDR3 sequences were aligned to IMGT reference sequences. For a sequence to be retained, a match of at least six nucleotides was required to both a V gene segment and a J gene segment. Rearrangements were called productive when the CDR3 lacked stop codons and stayed in frame with V and J; all others were non-productive. Following IMGT convention, CDR3 was defined as the stretch from the second conserved V-encoded cysteine to the conserved J-encoded phenylalanine. The earlier analysis of some 550 of the donors excluded any sequence lacking an unambiguous match to a single V gene segment. An earlier analysis of several hundred of the donors called V segments functional above 56.7% productive rearrangements and segregating when the between-donor standard deviation exceeded 5%. A statistical classification framework was built for diagnosing cytomegalovirus status from the catalog of TCR beta chain sequences. V and J gene assignment, in a later analysis, came from comparing TCR nucleotide sequences with IMGT/GENE-DB human TR gene sequences. The TCRdist pipeline was used in a later analysis to assign CDR3 sequences and most-parsimonious VDJ recombination scenarios. In a later analysis, every TCR beta chain was defined by the combination of its CDR3 amino acid sequence and its V-gene family, and reads without a unique V-gene family were dropped. A later analysis removed 592 highly shared, low-generation-probability nucleotide sequences to deal with suspected cross-contamination and a sequencing artifact. A later analysis calculated a clonal expansion index for each public chain from normalized within-repertoire ranks of inferred template counts. Generation probabilities in a later analysis came from a VDJ recombination model fitted to out-of-frame rearrangements, and those results were checked against IGoR. A later analysis scored TCR-TCR, TCR-HLA and TCR-CMV co-occurrence with hypergeometric tests, applying a repertoire-size bias correction to TCR pairs. False discovery rates were estimated in a later analysis by permuting HLA or CMV assignments 20 times. A later analysis grouped co-occurring TCRs with DBSCAN, adding TCRdist sequence similarity when clustering within HLA-allele-positive subsets. For co-occurrence clustering, repertoires with fewer than 30,000 or more than 120,000 public chains were excluded, along with a handful of repertoires with anomalous nucleotide sharing. TCRdb provides this immuneACCESS table in a form limited to in-frame rearrangements. Some clones are lacking; in checked studies, under half of them reflect an unresolved V gene, and why the rest are absent is not known. The DNA gave D and trimming, while V, J and clone size come from that table. This sample gives approximately 160,000 clones in total; roughly 71% of them show up just once. 7.4% of the sample is in the top ten clones.

The CDR3, cysteine through phenylalanine, is 14 amino acids long. The DNA shown is the 42-base CDR3, in frame from base 1. Trimming removed 2 bases from V and 2 bases from J, leaving 9 bases between the germline ends. CDR1 and CDR2, per the germline V gene, are SGHRS and YFSETQ. The cohort consisted of 670 or so healthy bone marrow donors. At the time of sampling, all cohort members were nominally healthy, though unrecorded immune exposures were likely present. The donor was CMV seropositive and was included in the group of some 290 seropositive cohort members. Every donor gave a peripheral blood sample, and the peripheral blood mononuclear cells from that sample were used for TCR beta sequencing. The Qiagen DNeasy Blood Extraction Kit was used to extract genomic DNA from the blood cell samples. Details on this clone: Its antigen is currently not known. It has no much larger one-base neighbor in the sample; base qualities were not kept.

This chain is built from TRBV5-1 and TRBJ2-3, and the D gene may be TRBD2, 5 bases matching. The sequence was collected from a male donor in good health and CMV-seropositive. The specimen was PBMCs. The CDR3 reads as follows: CASSFGESTDTQYF. The DNA is TGCGCCAGCAGCTTCGGGGAGTCCACAGATACGCAGTATTTT.